One T cell receptor (beta chain) is described in this entry. The source of the sample is a study of CD8+ T cells in alopecia areata. Germline V gene data show CDR1 as SGDLS and CDR2 as YYNGEE. This CDR3 region has 15 residues. The trim removed 0 bases at V and 3 bases at J, leaving 6 bases unmatched. RNA was extracted and reverse transcribed into cDNA as the sequencing template. Produced via immunoSEQ multiplex PCR; TCRdb's table is partial and in-frame only. The table lists some 110,000 clones, 50% to 75% of them singletons, with 12% in the top ten. Treatment meaning: oral pan-JAK inhibitor, 5-10 mg twice daily. It was from alopecia areata patients that lesional scalp punch biopsies and peripheral blood were collected. Investigators sorted PBMCs to obtain both CD4+ and CD8+ T cells.

The specimen comprised CD8+ T cells sorted from blood, sampled at week 24, from a patient treated with tofacitinib. The sequence was collected from a human donor with alopecia areata. The V and J genes are TRBV9 and TRBJ2-7; 7 nucleotides line up with TRBD2. The chain's CDR3 is CASSVGEGGIYEQYF. CDR3 DNA: TGTGCCAGCAGCGTAGGGGAGGGCGGTATCTACGAGCAGTACTTC. The entire variable domain, with the rest obtained from reference TRBV9 and TRBJ2-7, is as follows: DSGVTQTPKHLITATGQRVTLRCSPRSGDLSVYWYQQSLDQGLQFLIQYYNGEERAKGNILERFSAQQFPDLHSELNLSSLELGDSALYFCASSVGEGGIYEQYFGPGTRLTVT.